Included here is one T cell receptor (beta chain) sequence, with context. This record belongs to a study of cytomegalovirus exposure and HLA in healthy donors. This PCR relied on a set of 60 Vbeta primers and 13 Jbeta primers. Assay: immunoSEQ multiplex PCR; the TCRdb copy retains only in-frame clones and omits some. Among fewer than 200,000 clones listed, 55% to 70% were seen once. The TCR was taken from a middle-aged woman in good health and CMV-seropositive. The sequenced sample was PBMCs.

The CDR3 nucleotides are TGTGCCAGCAGCTTAGCACTAGCGGGGCCCTACGAGCAGTACTTC. Protein product: CASSLALAGPYEQYF. The chain links TRBV7-2 to TRBJ2-7, with TRBD2 matching 10 bases. Germline V gene lookup returns CDR1 SGHTA and CDR2 FQGNSA. The CDR3 loop spans 15 amino acids. With V trimmed by 0 bases and J by 2 bases, 1 base remained unmatched.